The 20 T cell receptor beta chains below all came from one sample that was sequenced in a study of T cells in Graves' hyperthyroidism and ophthalmopathy. RNA transcripts yielded amplified TCR beta CDR3 regions. HTBI primers were employed in a first-round RT-PCR of the TCR CDR3. Via MiXCR, TCRdb re-called the multiplex PCR reads, giving one row per CDR3 protein. The table includes 300,000 to 450,000 distinct CDR3 sequences, about a sixth detected once. Sequencing was performed on blood. These receptors were obtained from a woman in her thirties or forties with Graves' ophthalmopathy.

This clonotype was detected many times. The chain links TRBV28 to TRBJ2-3; D may be TRBD2 (6 bases). Trimming removed 6 bases from V and 8 bases from J, with 15 bases in between. The V gene's germline CDR1 is MDHEN and CDR2 SYDVKM. This CDR3 contains 13 residues. The CDR3 reads CASSPQVEGTQYF. The CDR3 bases are TGTGCCAGCAGCCCCCAGGTGGAGGGTACGCAGTATTTT.

This clonotype was recorded once. A much more abundant neighbour one base away suggests this may be a read error. The conserved final phenylalanine or tryptophan is absent from the CDR3, which likely points to a read error. No DNA is shown, since the ends of the CDR3 on it are uncertain; the CDR3 is the one TCRdb lists. The rearrangement joins TRBV14 to TRBJ2-7; the DNA was not compared with TRBD1, the D call given in the table. The germline V gene has CDR1 SGHDN and CDR2 FVKESK. The CDR3 is 16 amino acids in total, end residues counted. This CDR3 reads CASSPGQVLFRAGLHI.

This clonotype came up many times. The chain employs TRBV3-1 and TRBJ2-7; D is possibly TRBD2 (6 bases). V gave up 4 bases and J gave up 7 bases, with 23 bases separating them. The germline gives CDR1 LGHDT, CDR2 YNNKEL (reference sequence). The CDR3 consists of 16 residues. The CDR3 is CASSPMRGELLREQYF. The CDR3 nucleotides are TGTGCCAGCAGCCCCATGCGGGGCGAACTCTTACGGGAGCAGTACTTC.

This clonotype was observed many times. CDR3 sequence: CASSPQGILAKNIQYF. CDR3 DNA sequence: TGTGCCAGCAGCCCTCAGGGGATACTAGCCAAAAACATTCAGTACTTC. The chain carries TRBV7-8 and TRBJ2-4, with D possibly being TRBD1 (6 bases). V dropped 5 bases and J dropped 0 bases, with 14 bases sitting between them. This CDR3 spans 16 amino acids. Germline V gene sequence: CDR1 SGHVS, CDR2 FQNEAQ.

The sample holds many counts of this clonotype. The chain employs TRBV12-3 or TRBV12-4 and TRBJ2-5; 8 bases agree with TRBD1. Trimming at V came to 6 bases and at J to 1 base, leaving 10 bases not matched to a gene. The CDR3 sequence is 16 residues long. The CDR3 nucleotides are TGTGCCAGCAGCCTAGGACAGGGAGGTTTCCAAGAGACCCAGTACTTC. Translation: CASSLGQGGFQETQYF.

This clonotype came up many times. This chain joins TRBV5-1 and TRBJ2-7; 7 bases line up with TRBD1. Germline V gene sequence: CDR1 SGHRS, CDR2 YFSETQ. V shed 1 base and J 6 bases; nucleotides not matched to a gene: 7. This CDR3 is built from 14 residues. The CDR3: CASSLKGAGSEQYF. DNA for the CDR3: TGCGCCAGCAGCTTGAAGGGGGCTGGGAGCGAGCAGTACTTC.

The table lists this clonotype with many counts. The genes are TRBV6-2 or TRBV6-3 and TRBJ2-7, with TRBD2 matching over 7 bases. V shed 6 bases and J 4 bases; nucleotides not matched to a gene: 9. CDR1 is MNHEY, CDR2 SVGEGT, per germline. CDR3 size: 14 residues. The CDR3 sequence is CASRSGTARYEQYF. The CDR3 DNA follows: TGTGCCAGCAGGAGCGGGACGGCCCGGTACGAGCAGTACTTC.

The chain employs TRBV6-1 and TRBJ1-2; 12 bases match TRBD1. The CDR3 totals 14 residues. Germline V lookup: CDR1 MNHNS, CDR2 SASEGT. With 6 bases clipped from V and 6 bases from J, the junction kept 5 bases outside the gene matches. The CDR3 nucleotides are TGTGCCAGCAGCGGGGACAGGGGGCTGAATGGCTACACCTTC. Translating gives CASSGDRGLNGYTF.

Concerning this clonotype itself: A much larger clone lies a single base off, so this may be a read error. The rearrangement links TRBV19 to TRBJ2-5; D perhaps matches TRBD1 (5 bases). Germline V gene sequence: CDR1 LNHDA, CDR2 SQIVND (reference sequence). Trimming stripped 5 bases from V and 2 bases from J, with 15 bases between. The CDR3 length is 15 residues. CDR3 nucleotide sequence: TGTGCCAGTAGTCCCCATGACAAGGGGCAAGAGACCCAGTACTTC. Translation gives CASSPHDKGQETQYF.

This clonotype was seen ten or more times. CDR3 nucleotides: TGTGCCAGTTTAGATTCGACCGGCTACACCTTC. Protein product: CASLDSTGYTF. This rearrangement joins TRBV6-5 to TRBJ1-2; D not certain. Germline-derived CDR1 and CDR2 are MNHEY and SVGAGI. There are 11 residues in the CDR3. V gave up 9 bases and J gave up 8 bases, with 13 bases separating them.

The chain combines TRBV12-3 or TRBV12-4 with TRBJ1-2; no clear D gene. Trimming stripped 5 bases from V and 4 bases from J, with 5 bases between. This CDR3 region has 11 residues. The CDR3 DNA sequence: TGTGCCAGCAGTGTTAGCTATGGCTACACCTTC. Translating it yields CASSVSYGYTF.

To note about this clonotype: One end of the junction does not line up with germline, which may come from a read error. The chain couples TRBV7-3 to TRBJ2-5, with D possibly matching TRBD2 (5 bases). The CDR3 length is 15 residues. Germline V gives CDR1 SGHTA, CDR2 FQGTGA. The CDR3 nucleotides read TGCGCCAGCAGCCAAGTCGGTCTAGCTCAAGAGACCCAGTACTTC. Its translation is CASSQVGLAQETQYF.

This clonotype showed up many times. The chain links TRBV2 to TRBJ2-5; TRBD1 matches 7 bases. V trimming: 1 base; J trimming: 4 bases; junction bases outside the gene matches: 9. The CDR3 contains 16 residues. Germline V gene lookup returns CDR1 SNHLY and CDR2 FYNNEI. CDR3 region: CASSEEAYRGSETQYF. CDR3 nucleotides: TGTGCCAGCAGTGAAGAGGCCTACAGGGGATCAGAGACCCAGTACTTC. The full variable domain, its missing parts supplied by reference TRBV2 and TRBJ2-5, is EPEVTQTPSHQVTQMGQEVILRCVPISNHLYFYWYRQILGQKVEFLVSFYNNEISEKSEIFDDQFSVERPDGSNFTLKIRSTKLEDSAMYFCASSEEAYRGSETQYFGPGTRLLVL.

This chain uses TRBV15 with TRBJ2-5; TRBD2 is a possible D gene (6 bases). Deletions cut 3 bases from V and 4 bases from J, with 12 bases between. CDR3 size: 14 residues. Per germline, CDR1 LNHNV and CDR2 YYDKDF (reference sequence). CDR3 loop: CATSRGLLTETQYF. DNA for the CDR3: TGTGCCACCAGCAGGGGACTGTTAACAGAGACCCAGTACTTC.

In its sample, this clonotype was seen many times. This chain joins TRBV12-3 or TRBV12-4 and TRBJ2-5, with 8 bases lining up with TRBD1. This CDR3 comprises 14 residues. J lost 1 base, V lost 9 bases, and 7 bases had no gene match. The CDR3 here is CASRGTGPQETQYF. In DNA, the CDR3 is TGTGCCAGTAGAGGGACAGGACCCCAAGAGACCCAGTACTTC.

This clonotype was picked up many times. The chain links TRBV7-2 to TRBJ2-7; 7 bases align to TRBD2. The germline V gene encodes CDR1 SGHTA and CDR2 FQGNSA. Germline trimming cut 6 bases from V and 6 bases from J; bases unmatched to any gene: 8. The CDR3 consists of 13 residues. CDR3 sequence: CASRVAGESEQYF. Written as DNA, the CDR3 is TGTGCCAGCAGAGTGGCGGGAGAGAGCGAGCAGTACTTC.

The chain links TRBV11-2 to TRBJ2-7; 9 nucleotides agree with TRBD2. With V trimmed by 1 base and J by 2 bases, 6 bases remained unmatched. CDR3 length: 16 residues. Germline loops: CDR1 SGHAT, CDR2 FQNNGV. CDR3: CASSLGASGAAYEQYF. In DNA, the CDR3 is TGTGCCAGCAGCTTAGGGGCTAGCGGGGCCGCCTACGAGCAGTACTTC.

There are many counts of this clonotype. CDR3 sequence reads: CASRRLAGGWEYEQYF. CDR3 in DNA: TGTGCCAGTAGGAGACTAGCGGGAGGCTGGGAATACGAGCAGTACTTC. The chain carries TRBV19 and TRBJ2-7; 13 positions agree with TRBD2. This CDR3 region has 16 residues. CDR1 LNHDA and CDR2 SQIVND come from the germline V gene (reference sequence). J was trimmed by 4 bases and V by 6 bases; bases with no gene match: 9.

This clonotype has at least ten counts. The chain's CDR3 is CSAERGTDDYGYTF. As DNA, the CDR3 is TGCAGTGCCGAGAGGGGGACAGATGATTATGGCTACACCTTC. V and J are TRBV20-1 and TRBJ1-2; 7 nucleotides align to TRBD1. The CDR3 is 14 amino acids. Looked up from germline, CDR1 is DFQATT and CDR2 is SNEGSKA (reference sequence). With 6 bases clipped from V and 5 bases from J, the junction kept 12 bases outside the gene matches.

This clonotype was counted at least ten times. This chain uses TRBV7-3 with TRBJ1-1; possible D gene TRBD1, 6 bases. The CDR3 length is 13 residues. Trimming removed 2 bases at V and 6 bases at J, with 10 bases between. The germline V gene encodes CDR1 SGHTA and CDR2 FQGTGA. CDR3 sequence reads: CASSLGPGAEAFF. For the CDR3, the DNA is TGTGCCAGCAGCTTAGGACCAGGGGCTGAAGCTTTCTTT.